This T cell receptor beta chain was captured by sequencing in a study of vaccination and CD4 T cells after COVID-19. As for the study in general: The convalescents, six males and four females, included two who were Hispanic. Researchers treated control cultures with a CEFX pool, an HIV-1 Nef pool, or no peptide.

Cultured CD4+ T-cell DNA underwent Oncomine TCR Beta short-read sequencing. The authors extracted genomic DNA from cultured CD4+ T cells. TCRdb redid the calling of the PCR reads with MiXCR, one entry per CDR3 protein. The repertoire includes roughly 8,500 distinct CDR3 sequences, roughly 46% of them detected once, and around 40% sits in the top ten. This clonotype occurred a few times. What it binds is unknown. The treatment: roughly ten-day PBMC culture with coronavirus spike peptide pools or control peptides (ViraFEST assay). Once peptide pools had expanded antigen-specific T cells, ViraFEST sequenced TCRs. Trimming took off 6 bases at V and 6 bases at J, with 13 bases between the two ends. The CDR3 consists of 12 residues. Per germline, CDR1 DFQATT and CDR2 SNEGSKA (reference sequence).

The clonotype originates from a human donor who had recovered from COVID-19. Source material: CD4+ T cells from blood, cultured in vitro. The chain uses TRBV20-1 and TRBJ2-3; D tentatively fits TRBD1 or TRBD2 (5 bases each). CDR3 DNA sequence: TGCAGTGCGGGGGTAGCGACTGATACGCAGTATTTT. Its translation is CSAGVATDTQYF.